Following are 23 T cell receptor beta chains from one sample sequenced in a study of Ad26.COV2.S vaccination and SARS-CoV-2 variants. The treatment denotes: over 15 received Ad26.COV2.S at low or high dose, single or two shots; roughly five received placebo; per-sample allocation not given. Sample collection was performed on day 63 after the first vaccine or placebo injection. TCRdb's table, derived via immunoSEQ multiplex PCR, lists solely in-frame clones and lacks some. The sample has around 300,000 clones, 85% to 90% seen once. Specimen: peripheral blood, collected in a trial of Ad26.COV2.S vaccine versus placebo. The source is a person between 18 and 60 years old who received the Ad26.COV2.S COVID-19 vaccine or a placebo.

CDR3 DNA: TGCGCCAGCAGCCAAGATCGACGTGGCTACACCTTC. This translates into CASSQDRRGYTF. The gene calls are TRBV4-3 and TRBJ1-2; unclear D gene. The CDR3 length is 12 residues. The germline gives CDR1 LGHNA, CDR2 YSLEER. Trimming left V 0 bases short and J 7 bases short, with 6 bases between.

V usage is TRBV28 and J usage is TRBJ1-5, with D perhaps matching TRBD1 (6 bases). From germline, CDR1 is MDHEN and CDR2 SYDVKM. Trimming shortened V by 5 bases and J by 5 bases, and 13 bases separated the two germline ends. CDR3 length equals 14 residues. CDR3 sequence: CASSPPSGDQPQHF. The CDR3 bases are TGTGCCAGCAGTCCCCCCTCAGGGGATCAGCCCCAGCATTTT.

V usage is TRBV4-1 and J usage is TRBJ1-2, with 11 bases identical to TRBD1. The V segment lost 1 base and the J segment 10 bases; nucleotides outside the gene matches: 5. Germline V CDR1 and CDR2: MGHRA, YSYEKL. This CDR3 spans 14 amino acids. CDR3 sequence (DNA): TGCGCCAGCAGCCAAGCCGGGACAGGGGGTAACTACACCTTC. This encodes CASSQAGTGGNYTF.

The genes are TRBV7-9 and TRBJ2-2, with a tentative D call TRBD2 (5 bases). The germline gives CDR1 SEHNR, CDR2 FQNEAQ (reference sequence). This CDR3 is built from 15 residues. Trimming cost V 5 bases and J 4 bases, with 14 bases left between them. CDR3 in amino acids: CASSPVGEGTGELFF. The CDR3, as DNA: TGTGCCAGCAGCCCAGTTGGAGAGGGCACCGGGGAGCTGTTTTTT. Using reference TRBV7-9 and TRBJ2-2 for the parts outside the CDR3, the full variable domain is DTGVSQNPRHKITKRGQNVTFRCDPISEHNRLYWYRQTLGQGPEFLTYFQNEAQLEKSRLLSDRFSAERPKGSFSTLEIQRTEQGDSAMYLCASSPVGEGTGELFFGEGSRLTVL.

The chain joins TRBV5-6 to TRBJ1-4; 8 nucleotides match TRBD1. V dropped 4 bases and J dropped 4; count of bases not matched to a gene: 12. The CDR3 totals 17 residues. Per germline, CDR1 SGHDT and CDR2 YYEEEE. Here the CDR3 reads CASSLTGGGLSNEKLFF. CDR3 nucleotide sequence: TGTGCCAGCAGCCTCACAGGGGGAGGACTTAGTAATGAAAAACTGTTTTTT.

V is TRBV6-2 or TRBV6-3 and J is TRBJ1-4, with TRBD1 as a possible D gene (5 bases). This CDR3 has 15 amino acids. V lost 2 bases and J 0 bases, leaving 7 bases between the germline ends. CDR1 and CDR2 from the germline V gene are MNHEY and SVGEGT. CDR3 in DNA: TGTGCCAGCAGTTACCCGGGGGCAACTAATGAAAAACTGTTTTTT. Residues: CASSYPGATNEKLFF.

J is TRBJ2-7 and V is TRBV6-4, with 9 bases aligning to TRBD1. V gave up 5 bases and J gave up 5 bases; unmatched junction bases: 10. Germline CDR1 is MRHNA and CDR2 is SNTAGT. The CDR3 extends over 15 amino acids. The CDR3 coding sequence is TGTGCCAGCAGTCGAACCGGGACAGGGAAAGACGAGCAGTACTTC. Translation gives CASSRTGTGKDEQYF.

V is TRBV28 and J is TRBJ2-3; D may be TRBD2 (7 bases). Germline assignment: CDR1 MDHEN and CDR2 SYDVKM. V was clipped by 8 bases and J by 6 bases, with 12 bases between them. The CDR3 extends over 12 amino acids. The CDR3 DNA is TGTGCCAGCGCCGGGGGGCTCGATACGCAGTATTTT. Protein sequence: CASAGGLDTQYF.

V usage is TRBV7-6 and J usage is TRBJ1-3; no clear D. V was trimmed by 1 base and J by 1 base, leaving 20 bases between them. Germline assignment: CDR1 SGHVS and CDR2 FNYEAQ. The CDR3 consists of 19 residues. The CDR3: CASSLVPTLNQWSGNTIYF. In nucleotides, the CDR3 is TGTGCCAGCAGCTTAGTTCCGACGTTAAATCAGTGGTCTGGAAACACCATATATTTT.

The CDR3 is CASSQVGTRAKNIQYF. The CDR3 DNA follows: TGTGCCAGCAGCCAAGTCGGGACCAGGGCCAAAAACATTCAGTACTTC. V is TRBV3-1 (or the pseudogene TRBV3-2) and J is TRBJ2-4, with D perhaps being TRBD1 or TRBD2 (5 bases each). The CDR3 has 16 amino acids. The V and J ends lost 1 base and 1 base respectively, with 11 bases between them. The germline CDR1 and CDR2 sequences are LGHDT and YNNKEL (reference sequence).

The chain recombines TRBV6-5 with TRBJ1-2; a weak D match, TRBD1 (6 bases). Germline lookup yields CDR1 MNHEY and CDR2 SVGAGI. The V end was cut by 2 bases, the J end by 1 base, with 11 bases between. The CDR3 runs 15 residues. The CDR3 sequence: CASSYGLDSNYGYTF. CDR3 coding DNA: TGTGCCAGCAGTTACGGTCTGGACAGTAACTATGGCTACACCTTC.

The gene calls are TRBV25-1 and TRBJ1-2; perhaps TRBD1 as D (6 bases). Germline loops: CDR1 MGHDK, CDR2 SYGVNS. The CDR3 runs 12 residues. V dropped 2 bases and J dropped 5 bases, with 6 bases sitting between them. CDR3 sequence reads: CASSEQGYGYTF. DNA of the CDR3: TGTGCCAGCAGTGAACAGGGGTATGGCTACACCTTC.

This sequence joins TRBV6-2 or TRBV6-3 and TRBJ1-1; 8 bases line up with TRBD1. There are 14 residues in the CDR3. Germline lookup yields CDR1 MNHEY and CDR2 SVGEGT. The V segment lost 2 bases and the J segment 5 bases; nucleotides outside the gene matches: 4. The CDR3 nucleotides are TGTGCCAGCAGTTACACAGGGGGGGGGACTGAAGCTTTCTTT. Its translation is CASSYTGGGTEAFF.

V is TRBV27 and J is TRBJ1-2; weak D call: TRBD1 (5 bases). The CDR3 consists of 13 residues. Germline-derived CDR1 and CDR2 are MNHEY and SMNVEV (reference sequence). The V gene lost 6 bases and the J gene lost 4 bases, with 12 bases spanning the gap. In DNA, the CDR3 is TGTGCCAGCAGCGGGACGGAATTCTATGGCTACACCTTC. Its protein is CASSGTEFYGYTF.

J is TRBJ2-3 and V is TRBV9, with D uncertain. The germline CDR1 and CDR2 sequences are SGDLS and YYNGEE. This CDR3 is built from 14 residues. Trimming removed 0 bases from V and 5 bases from J, with 10 bases in between. The CDR3 nucleotides read TGTGCCAGCAGCGTAGGTTCCCTCCAAGATACGCAGTATTTT. It is translated as CASSVGSLQDTQYF. The entire variable domain, with the rest obtained from reference TRBV9 and TRBJ2-3, is as follows: DSGVTQTPKHLITATGQRVTLRCSPRSGDLSVYWYQQSLDQGLQFLIQYYNGEERAKGNILERFSAQQFPDLHSELNLSSLELGDSALYFCASSVGSLQDTQYFGPGTRLTVL.

The CDR3 protein is CASSQEEVMRTQYF. The CDR3 nucleotides are TGTGCCAGCAGCCAAGAGGAGGTTATGCGTACGCAGTATTTT. V gene TRBV4-2 combines with J gene TRBJ2-3, with a possible D match to TRBD2 (5 bases). CDR1 is LGHNA, CDR2 YNFKEQ, per germline. Trimming stripped 0 bases from V and 8 bases from J, with 12 bases between. The CDR3 runs to 14 residues.

The chain carries TRBV11-2 and TRBJ1-2; D gene unclear. The V gene lost 1 base and the J gene lost 2 bases, with 14 bases spanning the gap. This CDR3 contains 16 residues. Per the germline V gene, CDR1 is SGHAT and CDR2 is FQNNGV. CDR3 sequence: CASSLGAGSGNYGYTF. The CDR3 nucleotides read TGTGCCAGCAGCTTAGGAGCTGGGAGTGGGAACTATGGCTACACCTTC. The full variable domain, with the rest looked up from reference TRBV11-2 and TRBJ1-2, is EAGVAQSPRYKIIEKRQSVAFWCNPISGHATLYWYQQILGQGPKLLIQFQNNGVVDDSQLPKDRFSAERLKGVDSTLKIQPAKLEDSAVYLCASSLGAGSGNYGYTFGSGTRLTVV.

This chain links TRBV25-1 with TRBJ2-1, with 8 bases fitting TRBD1. This CDR3 comprises 18 residues. The V gene end was trimmed by 3 bases and the J gene end by 5 bases; junction bases not matched to a gene: 15. CDR1 and CDR2 (germline): MGHDK, SYGVNS. The CDR3 is CASSDHRLDRGGNNEQFF. The CDR3 DNA sequence: TGTGCCAGCAGTGATCACAGGCTAGACAGGGGCGGAAACAATGAGCAGTTCTTC.

V usage is TRBV5-4 and J usage is TRBJ1-1; 10 positions agree with TRBD1. CDR3 length: 14 residues. The V segment lost 5 bases and the J segment 6 bases; nucleotides outside the gene matches: 7. Germline V gene data show CDR1 as SGHNT and CDR2 as YYREEE (reference sequence). The CDR3 reads CASRQTGGAAEAFF. CDR3 in DNA: TGTGCCAGCAGACAGACAGGGGGCGCGGCTGAAGCTTTCTTT.

The chain recombines TRBV7-2 with TRBJ2-5; maybe TRBD1 (5 bases). CDR3 length equals 13 residues. Germline V lookup: CDR1 SGHTA, CDR2 FQGNSA. V dropped 3 bases and J dropped 1 base, with 6 bases sitting between them. The CDR3 DNA follows: TGTGCCAGCAGCTTGACAGTCCAAGAGACCCAGTACTTC. Translating it yields CASSLTVQETQYF.

The rearrangement joins TRBV6-4 to TRBJ2-1; 11 nucleotides match TRBD2. J gave up 9 bases and V 3 bases, and 7 bases lay outside the gene matches. From germline, CDR1 is MRHNA and CDR2 SNTAGT. The CDR3 spans 15 residues. CDR3 in amino acids: CASSEGASGGSEQFF. Written as DNA, the CDR3 is TGTGCCAGCAGTGAGGGCGCTAGCGGGGGGAGTGAGCAGTTCTTC.

The chain joins TRBV2 to TRBJ2-7, with D possibly matching TRBD1 (6 bases). This CDR3 is built from 12 residues. The germline V gene has CDR1 SNHLY and CDR2 FYNNEI. The V and J ends lost 8 bases and 1 base respectively, with 9 bases between them. This CDR3 is CASSGESYEQYF. The CDR3 region has the DNA TGTGCCAGCTCAGGGGAATCCTACGAGCAGTACTTC. Full variable domain (remainder filled in from reference TRBV2 and TRBJ2-7): EPEVTQTPSHQVTQMGQEVILRCVPISNHLYFYWYRQILGQKVEFLVSFYNNEISEKSEIFDDQFSVERPDGSNFTLKIRSTKLEDSAMYFCASSGESYEQYFGPGTRLTVT.

This chain joins TRBV11-2 and TRBJ1-5; perhaps TRBD1 as D (6 bases). CDR3 size: 13 residues. V dropped 1 base and J dropped 9 bases, with 10 bases sitting between them. Germline CDR1 SGHAT, CDR2 FQNNGV. The CDR3 DNA is TGTGCCAGCAGCTTAGTAGAAGGGGGGCCCCAGCATTTT. The encoded protein is CASSLVEGGPQHF.